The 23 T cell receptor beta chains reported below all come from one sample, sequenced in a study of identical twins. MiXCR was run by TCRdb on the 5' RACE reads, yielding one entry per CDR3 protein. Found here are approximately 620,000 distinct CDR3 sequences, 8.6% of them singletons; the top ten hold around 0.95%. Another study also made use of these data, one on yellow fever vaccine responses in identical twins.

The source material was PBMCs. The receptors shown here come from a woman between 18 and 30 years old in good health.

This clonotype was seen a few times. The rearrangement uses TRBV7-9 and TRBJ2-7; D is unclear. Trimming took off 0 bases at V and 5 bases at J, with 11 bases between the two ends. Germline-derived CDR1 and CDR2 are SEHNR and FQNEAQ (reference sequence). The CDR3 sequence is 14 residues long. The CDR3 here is CASSLALAGNEQYF. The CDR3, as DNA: TGTGCCAGCAGCTTAGCGCTGGCTGGCAACGAGCAGTACTTC.

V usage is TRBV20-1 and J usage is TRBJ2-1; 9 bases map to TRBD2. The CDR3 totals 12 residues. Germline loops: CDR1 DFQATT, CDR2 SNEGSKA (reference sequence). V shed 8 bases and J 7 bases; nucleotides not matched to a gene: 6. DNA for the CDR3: TGCAGTCGGGCGGGGGGGCGGAATGAGCAGTTCTTC. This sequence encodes CSRAGGRNEQFF.

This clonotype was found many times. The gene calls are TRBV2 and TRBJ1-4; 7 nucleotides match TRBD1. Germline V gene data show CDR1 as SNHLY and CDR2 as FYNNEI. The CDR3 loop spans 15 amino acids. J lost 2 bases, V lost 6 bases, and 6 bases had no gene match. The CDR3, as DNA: TGTGCCAGCAGCGACAGGGTCATTACTAATGAAAAACTGTTTTTT. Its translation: CASSDRVITNEKLFF.

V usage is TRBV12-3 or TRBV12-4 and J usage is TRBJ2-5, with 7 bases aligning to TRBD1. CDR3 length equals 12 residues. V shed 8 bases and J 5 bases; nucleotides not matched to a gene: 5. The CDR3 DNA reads TGTGCCAGCGCGACAGGGAAGGAGACCCAGTACTTC. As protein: CASATGKETQYF.

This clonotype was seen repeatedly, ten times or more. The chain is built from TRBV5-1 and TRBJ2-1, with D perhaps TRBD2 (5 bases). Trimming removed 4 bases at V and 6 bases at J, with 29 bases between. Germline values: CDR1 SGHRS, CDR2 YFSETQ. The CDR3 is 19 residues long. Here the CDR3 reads CASSQKPASTSGSLNEQFF. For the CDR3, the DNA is TGCGCCAGCAGCCAAAAGCCAGCCAGTACAAGCGGATCCCTCAATGAGCAGTTCTTC.

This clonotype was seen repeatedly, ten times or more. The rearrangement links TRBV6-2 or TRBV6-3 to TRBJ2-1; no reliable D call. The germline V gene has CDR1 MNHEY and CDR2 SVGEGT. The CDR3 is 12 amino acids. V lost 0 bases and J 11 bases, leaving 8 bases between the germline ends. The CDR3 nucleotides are TGTGCCAGCAGTTACTCGGAGATAAAGCAGTTCTTC. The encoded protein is CASSYSEIKQFF.

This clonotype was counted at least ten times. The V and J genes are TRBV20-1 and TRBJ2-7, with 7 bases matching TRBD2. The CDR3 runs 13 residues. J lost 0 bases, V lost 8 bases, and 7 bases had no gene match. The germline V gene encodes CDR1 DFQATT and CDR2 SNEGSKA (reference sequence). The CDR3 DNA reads TGCAGTCCGCTAGCGGACCGCTCCTACGAGCAGTACTTC. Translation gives CSPLADRSYEQYF.

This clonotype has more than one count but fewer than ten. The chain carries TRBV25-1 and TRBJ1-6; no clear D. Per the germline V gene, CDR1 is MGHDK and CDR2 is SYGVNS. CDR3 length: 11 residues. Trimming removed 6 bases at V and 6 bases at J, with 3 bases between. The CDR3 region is CASRGNSPLHF. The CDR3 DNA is TGTGCCAGCAGGGGTAATTCACCCCTCCACTTT.

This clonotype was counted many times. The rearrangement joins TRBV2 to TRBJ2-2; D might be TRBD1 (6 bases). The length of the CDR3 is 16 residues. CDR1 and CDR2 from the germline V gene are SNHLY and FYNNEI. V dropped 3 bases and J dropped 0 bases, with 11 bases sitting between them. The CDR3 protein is CASSDRRTANTGELFF. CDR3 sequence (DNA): TGTGCCAGCAGTGACAGACGGACAGCGAACACCGGGGAGCTGTTTTTT.

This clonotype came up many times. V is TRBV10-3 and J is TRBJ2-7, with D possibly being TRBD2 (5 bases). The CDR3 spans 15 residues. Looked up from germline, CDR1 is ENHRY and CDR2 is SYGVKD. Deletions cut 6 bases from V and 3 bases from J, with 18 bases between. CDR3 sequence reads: CAIRSEAANFYEQYF. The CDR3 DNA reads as TGTGCCATCAGATCGGAGGCAGCCAACTTCTACGAGCAGTACTTC.

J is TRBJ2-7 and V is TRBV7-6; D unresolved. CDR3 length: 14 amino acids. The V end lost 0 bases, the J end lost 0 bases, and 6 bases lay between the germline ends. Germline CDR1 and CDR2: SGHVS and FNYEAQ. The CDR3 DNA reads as TGTGCCAGCAGCTTAGCGATGAGCTCCTACGAGCAGTACTTC. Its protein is CASSLAMSSYEQYF.

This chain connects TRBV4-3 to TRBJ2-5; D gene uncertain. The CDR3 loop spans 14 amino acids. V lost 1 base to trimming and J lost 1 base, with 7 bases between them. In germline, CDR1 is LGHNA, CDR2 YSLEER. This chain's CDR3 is CASSQGVAQETQYF. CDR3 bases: TGCGCCAGCAGCCAAGGCGTAGCCCAAGAGACCCAGTACTTC.

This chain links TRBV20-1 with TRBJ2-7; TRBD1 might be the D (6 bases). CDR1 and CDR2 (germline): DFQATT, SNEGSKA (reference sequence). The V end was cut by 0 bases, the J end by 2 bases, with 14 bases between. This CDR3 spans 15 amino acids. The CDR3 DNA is TGCAGTGCTAGAGATTTCCGGACAGTTACCTACGAGCAGTACTTC. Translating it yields CSARDFRTVTYEQYF.

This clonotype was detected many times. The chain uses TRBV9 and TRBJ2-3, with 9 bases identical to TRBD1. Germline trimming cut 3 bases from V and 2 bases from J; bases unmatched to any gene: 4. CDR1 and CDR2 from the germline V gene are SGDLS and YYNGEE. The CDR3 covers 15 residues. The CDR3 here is CASSANRGHTDTQYF. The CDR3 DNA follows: TGTGCCAGCAGCGCAAACAGGGGGCACACAGATACGCAGTATTTT.

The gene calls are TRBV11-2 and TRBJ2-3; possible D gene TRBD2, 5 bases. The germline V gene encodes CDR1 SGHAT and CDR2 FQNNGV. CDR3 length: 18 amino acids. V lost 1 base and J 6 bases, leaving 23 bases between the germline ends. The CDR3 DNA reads TGTGCCAGCAGCTTAGGGGATAGAGGGAGACCCGAGTCTGATACGCAGTATTTT. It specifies CASSLGDRGRPESDTQYF.

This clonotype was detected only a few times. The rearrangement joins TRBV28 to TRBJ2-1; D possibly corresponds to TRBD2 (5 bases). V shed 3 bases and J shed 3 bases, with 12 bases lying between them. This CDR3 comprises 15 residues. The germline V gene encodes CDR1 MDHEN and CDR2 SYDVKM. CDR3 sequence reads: CASSFPAARYNEQFF. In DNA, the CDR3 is TGTGCCAGCAGTTTCCCAGCGGCCCGCTACAATGAGCAGTTCTTC.

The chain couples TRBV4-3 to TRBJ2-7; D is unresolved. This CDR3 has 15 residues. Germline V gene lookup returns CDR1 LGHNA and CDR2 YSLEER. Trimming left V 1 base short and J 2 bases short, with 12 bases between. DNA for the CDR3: TGCGCCAGCAGCCAAGTGGCGGAATCTGCCTACGAGCAGTACTTC. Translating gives CASSQVAESAYEQYF.

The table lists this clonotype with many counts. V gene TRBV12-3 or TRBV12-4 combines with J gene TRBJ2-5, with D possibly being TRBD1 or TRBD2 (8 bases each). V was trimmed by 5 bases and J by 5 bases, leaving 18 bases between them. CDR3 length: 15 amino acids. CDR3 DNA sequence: TGTGCCAGCAGTCGGACAGGGTCGGGGGGGGAGACCCAGTACTTC. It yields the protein CASSRTGSGGETQYF.

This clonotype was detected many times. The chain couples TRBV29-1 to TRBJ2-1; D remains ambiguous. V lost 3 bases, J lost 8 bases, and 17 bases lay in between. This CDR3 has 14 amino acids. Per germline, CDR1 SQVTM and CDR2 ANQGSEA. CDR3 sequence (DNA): TGCAGCGTTGACACACAAATGAGAGGCGATGAGCAGTTCTTC. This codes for CSVDTQMRGDEQFF.

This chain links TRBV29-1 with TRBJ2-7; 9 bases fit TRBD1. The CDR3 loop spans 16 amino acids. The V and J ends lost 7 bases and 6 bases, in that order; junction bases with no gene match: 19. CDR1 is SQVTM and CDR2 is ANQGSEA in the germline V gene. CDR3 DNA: TGCAGCGCCCAGGGCCTACAGGGGGCAACGTCAGGCGAGCAGTACTTC. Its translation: CSAQGLQGATSGEQYF.

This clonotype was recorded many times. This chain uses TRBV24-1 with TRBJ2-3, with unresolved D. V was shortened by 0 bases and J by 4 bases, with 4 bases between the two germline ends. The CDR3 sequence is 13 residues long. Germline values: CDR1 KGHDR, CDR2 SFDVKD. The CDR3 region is CATSDLPSDTQYF. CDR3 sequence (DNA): TGTGCCACCAGTGATTTGCCCTCAGATACGCAGTATTTT.

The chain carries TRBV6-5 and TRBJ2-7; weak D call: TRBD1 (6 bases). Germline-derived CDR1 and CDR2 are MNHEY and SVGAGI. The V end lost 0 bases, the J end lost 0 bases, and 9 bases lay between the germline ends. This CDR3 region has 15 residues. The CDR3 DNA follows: TGTGCCAGCAGTTACTCGGGGGCGAGCTCCTACGAGCAGTACTTC. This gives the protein CASSYSGASSYEQYF.

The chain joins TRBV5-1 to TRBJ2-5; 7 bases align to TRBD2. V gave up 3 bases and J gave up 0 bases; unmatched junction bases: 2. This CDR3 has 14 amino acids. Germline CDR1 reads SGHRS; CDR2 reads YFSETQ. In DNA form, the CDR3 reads TGCGCCAGCAGCTATGGACTAGACCAAGAGACCCAGTACTTC. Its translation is CASSYGLDQETQYF.